This TCR beta chain was captured in a study of T cell responses to AZD1222 COVID-19 vaccine. Background on the study: Both about-4-week and about-12-week second-dose recipients were combined. Study-wide results and limits: Clonal diversity may have been underestimated, and the donors were mostly white British, with more females than males. CD4 TCRs associated with vaccination spanned spike, dominating at 160-218 and 743-854. Repertoires were collected only later (after the peak T cell response had occurred).

Repertoires were generated with immunoSEQ multiplex PCR, while TCRdb's copy carries only in-frame clones and drops some. The profile shows roughly 100,000 clones, about 89% of them singletons. Between the trimmed V and J ends, which lost 0 bases and 9 bases, there was a span of 12 bases. The CDR3 is 14 amino acids. In germline, CDR1 is SGHAT, CDR2 FQNNGV. As for this clone: What it binds is not known.

The genes are TRBV11-2 and TRBJ1-3; maybe TRBD1 (5 bases). This TCR came from an adult in good health. The sequencing used peripheral blood, collected on day 0 of AZD1222 vaccination. The CDR3 nucleotides read TGTGCCAGCAGCTTAGACCGGGGGGAAGTCACCATATATTTT. This gives the protein CASSLDRGEVTIYF.